This passage covers 26 T cell receptor beta chains from one sample sequenced in a study of metastatic and nonmetastatic thyroid tumors. Patients underwent thyroid surgery, and none had received any treatment before it. Using MiXCR, TCRdb re-called clones from the PCR reads. The table includes 60,000 to 85,000 clones, roughly a sixth detected once. What was sequenced was blood. The receptors shown here come from a female donor with papillary thyroid cancer or a benign thyroid nodule (not recorded which). Some clones in this sample may be carry-over from other donors' samples.

This clone was seen at least ten times. The chain combines TRBV6-2 or TRBV6-3 with TRBJ2-7; a possible D gene is TRBD1 (5 bases). Germline loops: CDR1 MNHEY, CDR2 SVGEGT. With 2 bases removed from V and 2 bases from J, the gap between germline ends came to 13 bases. There are 15 residues in the CDR3. This CDR3 reads CASSYPDRPTYEQYF. The DNA of the CDR3 is TGTGCCAGCAGTTACCCCGACAGACCAACCTACGAGCAGTACTTC.

This clone was seen many times. This rearrangement joins TRBV6-1 to TRBJ2-7, with a weak D call TRBD1 (6 bases). Germline V gives CDR1 MNHNS, CDR2 SASEGT. The CDR3 covers 15 residues. The V and J ends lost 5 bases and 7 bases respectively, with 21 bases between them. This CDR3 reads CASSPTGSPRGEQYF. For the CDR3, the DNA is TGTGCCAGCAGTCCAACAGGGAGCCCCCGGGGAGAGCAGTACTTC.

This clone has a count of ten or more. The CDR3 nucleotides are TGCGCCAGCAGCTTGTCGCCGGGACTTCGGTGGGGCACAGATACGCAGTATTTT. Protein product: CASSLSPGLRWGTDTQYF. V gene TRBV5-1 combines with J gene TRBJ2-3; tentative D call: TRBD2 (6 bases). The V and J ends lost 1 base and 1 base respectively, with 19 bases between them. Germline lookup yields CDR1 SGHRS and CDR2 YFSETQ. There are 18 residues in the CDR3.

Many counts were recorded for this clone. The chain couples TRBV20-1 to TRBJ2-3, with 8 bases fitting TRBD2. CDR1 and CDR2 (germline): DFQATT, SNEGSKA (reference sequence). The CDR3 totals 14 residues. V shed 1 base and J 6 bases; nucleotides not matched to a gene: 6. The CDR3 reads CSARGLAGSDTQYF. The CDR3 bases are TGCAGTGCTAGAGGCCTAGCGGGTTCCGATACGCAGTATTTT.

This clone was picked up many times. The rearrangement links TRBV6-6 to TRBJ1-1; D is ambiguous. The CDR3 is made up of 16 amino acids. Germline CDR1 MNHNY, CDR2 SVGAGI (reference sequence). Trimming took off 0 bases at V and 0 bases at J, with 11 bases between the two ends. The CDR3 DNA reads TGTGCCAGCAGTTACTCGTTGCCAGCCATGAACACTGAAGCTTTCTTT. Amino acid sequence: CASSYSLPAMNTEAFF.

This clone was counted many times. CDR3 region: CASGRDTGELFF. In DNA form, the CDR3 reads TGTGCCTCAGGGCGGGACACCGGGGAGCTGTTTTTT. The V call is TRBV9, the J call TRBJ2-2; D is tentatively TRBD1 or TRBD2 (5 bases each). From germline, CDR1 is SGDLS and CDR2 YYNGEE. The CDR3 spans 12 residues. Trimming left V 10 bases short and J 3 bases short, with 10 bases between.

Note on this clone: A read error may explain this, as a much larger clone is one base away. The genes are TRBV29-1 and TRBJ1-1; D is ambiguous. Germline loops: CDR1 SQVTM, CDR2 ANQGSEA. The CDR3 spans 13 residues. V was shortened by 2 bases and J by 4 bases, with 11 bases between the two germline ends. Here the CDR3 reads CSVEQESSTEAFF. As DNA, the CDR3 is TGCAGCGTTGAACAGGAAAGTAGCACTGAAGCTTTCTTT.

This clone was recorded many times. The chain recombines TRBV24-1 with TRBJ2-1; the match to TRBD1 covers 7 bases. V shed 4 bases and J 7 bases; nucleotides not matched to a gene: 3. CDR1 is KGHDR, CDR2 SFDVKD, per germline. The CDR3 runs to 13 residues. CDR3 sequence (DNA): TGTGCCACCAGTGACGACAGGGTGAATGAGCAGTTCTTC. Translating it yields CATSDDRVNEQFF.

This clone occurred many times. J is TRBJ1-4 and V is TRBV7-8; D unclear. The CDR3 spans 15 residues. Deletions cut 2 bases from V and 6 bases from J, with 13 bases between. Germline values: CDR1 SGHVS, CDR2 FQNEAQ. The CDR3, as DNA: TGTGCCAGCAGCTTAAGGCTGGTTGCGGATGAAAAACTGTTTTTT. This codes for CASSLRLVADEKLFF.

At least ten counts were recorded for this clone. A read error may explain this, as a much larger clone is one base away. This same CDR3 is encoded by further DNA sequences in the sample. V is TRBV27 and J is TRBJ2-3, with D possibly TRBD1 on 8 matching bases. Germline CDR1 MNHEY, CDR2 SMNVEV (reference sequence). The CDR3 has 16 amino acids. V gave up 7 bases and J gave up 6 bases, with 23 bases separating them. As DNA, the CDR3 is TGTGCCAGCACCATTCAGGACAGGGCGGGGGTGGATACGCAGTATTTT. Protein product: CASTIQDRAGVDTQYF.

This clone was seen many times. At one of its ends the junction is not consistent with the germline gene, which may arise from a read error. This sample includes further DNA sequences coding for the same CDR3. The chain recombines TRBV7-7 with TRBJ2-7; D gene ambiguous. The CDR3 extends over 16 amino acids. CDR1 is SSHAT and CDR2 is FNYEAQ in the germline V gene (reference sequence). DNA of the CDR3: TGTGCTAGCAGCTTATGTGAGGTAGACTGGGCAGGCGAGCAGTACTTC. Translated: CASSLCEVDWAGEQYF.

V usage is TRBV6-1 and J usage is TRBJ2-1, with 7 nucleotides matching TRBD2. Trimming took 2 bases from V and 8 from J; bases not matched to a gene: 6. Germline CDR1 and CDR2: MNHNS and SASEGT. The CDR3 length is 14 residues. CDR3 residues: CASSEWGGRDEQFF. The CDR3 DNA reads TGTGCCAGCAGTGAATGGGGCGGGAGAGATGAGCAGTTCTTC.

The chain joins TRBV6-2 or TRBV6-3 to TRBJ2-7, with TRBD2 identical over 9 bases. Looked up from germline, CDR1 is MNHEY and CDR2 is SVGEGT. The junction had 29 bases not matched to a gene; V was cut back by 7 bases and J by 7 bases. The CDR3 loop spans 20 amino acids. This CDR3 is CASNPPRGIAGDPSWLEQYF. In nucleotides, the CDR3 is TGTGCCAGCAACCCCCCAAGAGGGATAGCGGGAGACCCTTCGTGGCTTGAGCAGTACTTC.

This clone came up a few times. This chain connects TRBV6-2 or TRBV6-3 to TRBJ2-5; TRBD2 aligns across 16 bases. CDR1 and CDR2 (germline): MNHEY, SVGEGT. The V and J ends lost 4 bases and 4 bases, in that order; junction bases with no gene match: 6. This CDR3 has 17 residues. CDR3 nucleotides: TGTGCCAGCAGTTCGGGACTAGCGGGAGGGTTAAGAGAGACCCAGTACTTC. It yields the protein CASSSGLAGGLRETQYF.

At least ten counts were recorded for this clone. The V and J genes are TRBV10-3 and TRBJ2-7; TRBD2 is a possible D gene (5 bases). The CDR3 length is 11 residues. Germline V gene data show CDR1 as ENHRY and CDR2 as SYGVKD. Trimming left V 3 bases short and J 6 bases short, with 6 bases between. CDR3: CAISDRGEQYF. CDR3 nucleotides: TGTGCCATCAGTGACCGGGGCGAGCAGTACTTC.

In this sample, this clone turned up many times. The V call is TRBV20-1, the J call TRBJ1-1; TRBD1 matches 7 bases. The CDR3 extends over 13 amino acids. V shed 6 bases and J 4 bases; nucleotides not matched to a gene: 8. Germline V gene sequence: CDR1 DFQATT, CDR2 SNEGSKA (reference sequence). The CDR3 loop is CSARTGLGTEAFF. The CDR3 nucleotides read TGCAGTGCAAGGACAGGTTTAGGCACTGAAGCTTTCTTT.

At least ten counts were recorded for this clone. The chain links TRBV4-1 to TRBJ1-3; D gene uncertain. This CDR3 is 14 amino acids long. From germline, CDR1 is MGHRA and CDR2 YSYEKL. The V gene lost 3 bases and the J gene lost 0 bases, with 6 bases spanning the gap. This CDR3 is CASSHPNSGNTIYF. CDR3 nucleotide sequence: TGCGCCAGCAGCCACCCAAACTCTGGAAACACCATATATTTT.

In this sample, this clone turned up many times. The V and J genes are TRBV20-1 and TRBJ2-7, with D unresolved. Germline CDR1 reads DFQATT; CDR2 reads SNEGSKA (reference sequence). CDR3 size: 11 residues. Deletions cut 1 base from V and 3 bases from J, with 4 bases between. CDR3 in amino acids: CSARGYYEQYF. The CDR3 DNA is TGCAGTGCTAGAGGGTACTACGAGCAGTACTTC.

The sample holds many counts of this clone. The chain is built from TRBV27 and TRBJ1-1; D unclear. Germline CDR1 is MNHEY and CDR2 is SMNVEV (reference sequence). This CDR3 comprises 11 residues. Trimming removed 4 bases from V and 6 bases from J, with 6 bases in between. DNA of the CDR3: TGTGCCAGCAGTTCTGGTTCTGAAGCTTTCTTT. It is translated as CASSSGSEAFF.

There are many counts of this clone. The rearrangement joins TRBV4-1 to TRBJ2-1; D may be TRBD1 or TRBD2 (7 bases each). CDR3 length: 15 amino acids. The ends were cut back, 4 bases at V and 2 bases at J, with 12 bases in the middle. Germline assignment: CDR1 MGHRA and CDR2 YSYEKL. The CDR3 spells CASSLGGTAYNEQFF. CDR3 nucleotides: TGCGCCAGCAGCCTGGGAGGGACAGCCTACAATGAGCAGTTCTTC.

This clone was observed many times. The chain employs TRBV20-1 and TRBJ1-6; 7 bases line up with TRBD1. The ends lost 5 bases at V and 2 bases at J; junction bases unmatched: 6. CDR3 length: 15 residues. Germline-derived CDR1 and CDR2 are DFQATT and SNEGSKA (reference sequence). CDR3 region: CSADDRATYNSPLHF. The CDR3 nucleotides are TGCAGTGCTGATGACAGGGCAACCTATAATTCACCCCTCCACTTT.

In this sample, this clone turned up a few times. The rearrangement links TRBV6-1 to TRBJ2-1; possible D gene TRBD1, 6 bases. Trimming removed 10 bases from V and 4 bases from J, with 17 bases in between. Per the germline V gene, CDR1 is MNHNS and CDR2 is SASEGT. The CDR3 is made up of 14 amino acids. CDR3 sequence: CANNREHGYNEQFF. CDR3 in DNA: TGTGCCAACAACAGGGAACATGGATACAATGAGCAGTTCTTC.

This clone was recorded at least ten times. This chain joins TRBV10-3 and TRBJ2-3; 8 nucleotides agree with TRBD2. The CDR3 runs to 14 residues. J was trimmed by 9 bases and V by 2 bases; bases with no gene match: 7. The germline V gene encodes CDR1 ENHRY and CDR2 SYGVKD. The CDR3 nucleotides are TGTGCCATCAGTGAGGAGAATAGCGGGACCACGCAGTATTTT. Translating gives CAISEENSGTTQYF.

At least ten counts were recorded for this clone. The gene calls are TRBV3-1 and TRBJ2-3; the D gene is possibly TRBD1 (6 bases). Trimming shortened V by 8 bases and J by 3 bases, and 12 bases separated the two germline ends. Germline V gene sequence: CDR1 LGHDT, CDR2 YNNKEL (reference sequence). This CDR3 is 13 amino acids long. CDR3 DNA sequence: TGTGCCAGCCACGTACAGGGTACAGATACGCAGTATTTT. It encodes CASHVQGTDTQYF.

This clone showed up many times. The CDR3 DNA sequence: TGTGCCAGCAGCTTAGTACCCGCCCATAATGAAAAACTGTTTTTT. It encodes CASSLVPAHNEKLFF. The V gene is TRBV7-9, the J gene TRBJ1-4, with D uncertain. The length of the CDR3 is 15 residues. Germline CDR1 is SEHNR and CDR2 is FQNEAQ (reference sequence). V was pared by 1 base and J by 4 bases, with 10 bases between. Filled out from reference TRBV7-9 and TRBJ1-4, the complete variable domain reads DTGVSQNPRHKITKRGQNVTFRCDPISEHNRLYWYRQTLGQGPEFLTYFQNEAQLEKSRLLSDRFSAERPKGSFSTLEIQRTEQGDSAMYLCASSLVPAHNEKLFFGSGTQLSVL.

This clone was found many times. Given a much more abundant clone one base away, this may be a read error. J is TRBJ2-7 and V is TRBV19; maybe TRBD2 (7 bases). CDR3 length equals 15 residues. The V gene's germline CDR1 is LNHDA and CDR2 SQIVND (reference sequence). The CDR3 region is CVSSKGGEGGAEQYF. The CDR3 nucleotides read TGTGTCAGTAGTAAGGGGGGGGAGGGCGGCGCCGAGCAGTACTTC.